The 14 T cell receptor beta chains below come from one sample, sequenced in a study of blood T cell repertoires in COVID-19 (dated by TCRdb to the early 2020s). Receptor amplification or capture employed the immunoSEQ multiplex PCR assay. In its TCRdb copy, this immuneACCESS table keeps in-frame sequences only and misses some clones. Where compared with another copy, unresolved V genes explain less than half of these, and the others have no known cause. Within this sample are about 120,000 clones, with nearly 90% of them counted one time only. The ten largest make up 3.5% to 4% of the sample. Sequencing was carried out using peripheral blood. All receptors derive from an older woman with COVID-19, enrolled during active disease.

The chain joins TRBV12-3 or TRBV12-4 to TRBJ2-5, with 9 bases that match TRBD1. V shed 5 bases, J shed 5 bases, and the junction held 3 bases outside the gene matches. The CDR3 loop spans 13 amino acids. The CDR3, as DNA: TGTGCCAGCAGTCGGACAGGGGCGGAGACCCAGTACTTC. Its translation is CASSRTGAETQYF.

The chain has TRBV5-6 and TRBJ2-7; 9 bases fit TRBD1. Trimming cost V 4 bases and J 4 bases; bases outside gene matches: 18. Germline CDR1 and CDR2: SGHDT and YYEEEE. The CDR3 is made up of 18 amino acids. The CDR3 is CASSPPLGTGGAGYEQYF. The CDR3 coding sequence is TGTGCCAGCAGCCCCCCTCTAGGCACAGGGGGCGCTGGGTACGAGCAGTACTTC.

The rearrangement links TRBV11-2 to TRBJ2-7, with 8 bases aligning to TRBD1. Germline-derived CDR1 and CDR2 are SGHAT and FQNNGV. J was trimmed by 2 bases and V by 3 bases; bases with no gene match: 6. This CDR3 has 15 amino acids. The CDR3 nucleotides are TGTGCCAGCAGCTTTTCAGGGGGCCTGCCCTACGAGCAGTACTTC. Amino acids: CASSFSGGLPYEQYF.

The V gene is TRBV7-2, the J gene TRBJ1-2; 7 bases are shared with TRBD1. V dropped 5 bases and J dropped 3; count of bases not matched to a gene: 0. Germline CDR1 is SGHTA and CDR2 is FQGNSA. This CDR3 is 12 amino acids long. CDR3 nucleotides: TGTGCCAGCAGCCAGGGGGACTATGGCTACACCTTC. It yields the protein CASSQGDYGYTF.

This chain uses TRBV6-5 with TRBJ1-1; tentative D call: TRBD1 (6 bases). The germline gives CDR1 MNHEY, CDR2 SVGAGI. V was pared by 6 bases and J by 4 bases, with 15 bases between. This CDR3 has 14 amino acids. In DNA, the CDR3 is TGTGCCAGCAGGGCGACAGGTGGGGGCACTGAAGCTTTCTTT. This gives the protein CASRATGGGTEAFF.

The chain employs TRBV13 and TRBJ2-3; 9 positions match TRBD1. The germline gives CDR1 PRHDT, CDR2 FYEKMQ (reference sequence). There are 14 residues in the CDR3. V was clipped by 3 bases and J by 5 bases; unmatched bases: 3. CDR3 bases: TGTGCCAGCAGCTTCCCGACAGGGGGAGATACGCAGTATTTT. Amino acid sequence: CASSFPTGGDTQYF.

The chain has TRBV19 and TRBJ1-5, with D possibly matching TRBD1 (5 bases). The V end was cut by 3 bases, the J end by 3 bases, with 21 bases between. The germline V gene has CDR1 LNHDA and CDR2 SQIVND (reference sequence). The CDR3 is 18 amino acids. CDR3 bases: TGTGCCAGTAGTATTTTACCCGTGGGCAGGGCAATCAATCAGCCCCAGCATTTT. Translated: CASSILPVGRAINQPQHF.

This sequence joins TRBV7-7 and TRBJ1-1, with TRBD1 matching over 8 bases. The CDR3 runs 13 residues. CDR1 and CDR2 (germline): SSHAT, FNYEAQ (reference sequence). J gave up 4 bases and V 3 bases, and 1 base lay outside the gene matches. The DNA for the CDR3 is TGTGCCAGCAGCTTTGACAGGGGCACTGAAGCTTTCTTT. Its translation: CASSFDRGTEAFF.

The chain joins TRBV5-4 to TRBJ2-3; TRBD2 agrees at 9 bases. Per germline, CDR1 SGHNT and CDR2 YYREEE (reference sequence). The CDR3 consists of 16 residues. The J segment lost 2 bases and the V segment lost 4 bases, leaving 8 bases of the junction unmatched. CDR3 sequence: CASSGGTSRSTDTQYF. The DNA of the CDR3 is TGTGCCAGCAGCGGCGGGACTAGCAGATCCACAGATACGCAGTATTTT.

V gene TRBV30 combines with J gene TRBJ1-1; D possibly corresponds to TRBD1 (5 bases). Trimming stripped 0 bases from V and 3 bases from J, with 8 bases between. Per germline, CDR1 GTSNPN and CDR2 SVGIG (reference sequence). The CDR3 extends over 13 amino acids. Here the CDR3 reads CAWSVSGDTEAFF. CDR3 nucleotides: TGTGCCTGGAGTGTTTCGGGGGACACTGAAGCTTTCTTT.

J is TRBJ1-1 and V is TRBV20-1; 7 bases align to TRBD1. Germline assignment: CDR1 DFQATT and CDR2 SNEGSKA (reference sequence). The CDR3 has 12 amino acids. V lost 3 bases and J lost 5; bases outside the gene matches: 3. CDR3 loop: CSASAGGTEAFF. Here the CDR3 DNA reads TGCAGTGCTAGTGCAGGGGGAACTGAAGCTTTCTTT.

This sequence joins TRBV3-1 (or the pseudogene TRBV3-2) and TRBJ1-6; D uncertain. Germline CDR1 and CDR2: LGHDT and YNNKEL (reference sequence). V was clipped by 3 bases and J by 7 bases, with 4 bases between them. This CDR3 has 12 amino acids. CDR3 nucleotide sequence: TGTGCCAGCAGCCATCCGAATTCACCCCTCCACTTT. It codes for CASSHPNSPLHF.

A single count supports this clone. The chain joins TRBV7-6 to TRBJ2-5; possibly TRBD2 for D (6 bases). Trimming cost V 4 bases and J 4 bases, with 16 bases left between them. CDR1 and CDR2 from the germline V gene are SGHVS and FNYEAQ. This CDR3 is 15 amino acids long. The CDR3 DNA follows: TGTGCCAGCAGCTCCGCGGGCGGGGTCCGAGAGACCCAGTACTTC. Protein product: CASSSAGGVRETQYF.

The CDR3 region has the DNA TGTGCCAGTACGCCGACCGGGACTAGGGCAGATACGCAGTATTTT. It translates to CASTPTGTRADTQYF. The genes are TRBV19 and TRBJ2-3, with 8 bases aligning to TRBD2. Losses at the gene ends were 7 bases for V and 4 bases for J; bases not matched to a gene: 10. CDR3 length: 15 amino acids. Germline V gives CDR1 LNHDA, CDR2 SQIVND (reference sequence).